The rows below give T cell receptor beta chains drawn from one sample of a study of Ad26.COV2.S vaccination and SARS-CoV-2 variants. Assay used: immunoSEQ multiplex PCR; TCRdb lists only in-frame clones, some missing. Of about half a million clones listed, 89% are singletons. Source: peripheral blood, taken in a trial of Ad26.COV2.S vaccine versus placebo. The receptor set was obtained from a person aged 18-65 years who received the Ad26.COV2.S COVID-19 vaccine or a placebo. CDR3s include the opening cysteine and the closing phenylalanine or tryptophan. The D gene is left open where the match is weak. Size is omitted from some rows. Given values are once, few, many or a class for expanded clones.

clone_size	v_call	j_call	d_call	cdr3_nt	cdr3_aa
NA	TRBV5-1	TRBJ2-2	NA	TGCGCCAGCAGCTTGGAACCGGGGCCCGGGGAGCTGTTTTTT	CASSLEPGPGELFF
NA	TRBV30	TRBJ2-7	NA	TGTGCCTGGAGGCGCGACAGCTCCTACGAGCAGTACTTC	CAWRRDSSYEQYF
NA	TRBV6-5	TRBJ1-2	NA	TGTGCCAGCAGTCCTAGTCCGAGGCTTTCCTATGGCTACACCTTC	CASSPSPRLSYGYTF
NA	TRBV3-1/TRBV3-2	TRBJ2-1	NA	TGTGCCAGCAGCCTCGGGACTTGGTACAATGAGCAGTTCTTC	CASSLGTWYNEQFF
NA	TRBV7-2	TRBJ1-4	TRBD1	TGTGCCAGCAGCTCCGGGACAGCACTAACTAATGAAAAACTGTTTTTT	CASSSGTALTNEKLFF
NA	TRBV30	TRBJ2-3	NA	TGTGCCTGGAGTGTACTAGGGGGTCTCACCACAGATACGCAGTATTTT	CAWSVLGGLTTDTQYF
once	TRBV19	TRBJ2-7	TRBD2	TGTGCCAGTAGTGTCCCGGGACAGAGAGGGGGACTAGCGGGGCGCGACGAGCAGTACTTC	CASSVPGQRGGLAGRDEQYF
NA	TRBV6-5	TRBJ2-2	NA	TGTGCCAGCACCCTAATCGGGGGTACCGGGGAGCTGTTTTTT	CASTLIGGTGELFF
NA	TRBV10-3	TRBJ2-5	NA	TGTGCCATCAGTGAGCCGGACTCCTCCAAGGGCCAAGAGACCCAGTACTTC	CAISEPDSSKGQETQYF
once	TRBV25-1	TRBJ2-7	TRBD2	TGTGCCAGCAGTGCAAGCGGGGGGGCCTACGAGCAGTACTTC	CASSASGGAYEQYF
NA	TRBV5-1	TRBJ2-3	NA	TGCGCCAGCAGCATTCGGGACACCCAAGATACGCAGTATTTT	CASSIRDTQDTQYF
NA	TRBV19	TRBJ2-7	TRBD1	TGTGCCAGTAGTACCGGGACAGGGGGAAACGAGCAGTACTTC	CASSTGTGGNEQYF
once	TRBV18	TRBJ1-1	NA	TGTGCCAGCTCGCTGGCTGGCACTGAAGCTTTCTTT	CASSLAGTEAFF
NA	TRBV25-1	TRBJ2-5	TRBD2	TGTGCCAGCAGCGCCGGGACTAGCGGCTCTAGTGGCCAGTACTTC	CASSAGTSGSSGQYF
NA	TRBV27	TRBJ2-7	NA	TGTGCCAGCAGTCCTCAATCTACCGGGACTCGGGGCTACGAGCAGTACTTC	CASSPQSTGTRGYEQYF
NA	TRBV6-6	TRBJ2-7	NA	TGTGCCAGCAGCGACTCCGACAAATACTACGAGCAGTACTTC	CASSDSDKYYEQYF
once	TRBV30	TRBJ1-2	NA	TGTGCCTGGAGTGTGGTTGGGGGGGATGGCTACACCTTC	CAWSVVGGDGYTF
NA	TRBV4-1	TRBJ1-2	NA	TGCGCCAGCAGCCAACCTTGGGCAGACTTTACCTATGGCTACACCTTC	CASSQPWADFTYGYTF
NA	TRBV7-9	TRBJ2-7	NA	TGTGCCAGCAGCTTCGGGGGATCCTACGAGCAGTACTTC	CASSFGGSYEQYF
NA	TRBV15	TRBJ1-2	NA	TGTGCCACCAGCAGGGCGGGCAGGGAGGTGGGCTATGGCTACACCTTC	CATSRAGREVGYGYTF
once	TRBV14	TRBJ2-3	NA	TGTGCCAGCAGCCGGGGCGTAGGCACAGATACGCAGTATTTT	CASSRGVGTDTQYF
once	TRBV11-2	TRBJ2-7	NA	TGTGCCAGCAGCCCGGGGGACATCTACATCTACGAGCAGTACTTC	CASSPGDIYIYEQYF
NA	TRBV2	TRBJ1-3	NA	TGTGCCAGCAGTGTCGGGGTCTTTGGAAACACCATATATTTT	CASSVGVFGNTIYF
NA	TRBV7-9	TRBJ2-6	NA	TGTGCCAGCAGCTCCGGGGGCTCTGGGGCCAACGTCCTGACTTTC	CASSSGGSGANVLTF
NA	TRBV19	TRBJ1-1	NA	TGTGCCAGTAGTATAGATAACAGCTTGAACACTGAAGCTTTCTTT	CASSIDNSLNTEAFF
NA	TRBV10-3	TRBJ2-4	NA	TGTGCCATCAGTGAAGACCCCCAAAACATTCAGTACTTC	CAISEDPQNIQYF
NA	TRBV5-8	TRBJ2-5	TRBD1	TGTGCCAGCAGCCCGGGACAGGGTTCCGAGACCCAGTACTTC	CASSPGQGSETQYF
NA	TRBV9	TRBJ2-7	NA	TGTGCCAGCAGCGTAGGCGCTGGGAAGCCTTACTACGAGCAGTACTTC	CASSVGAGKPYYEQYF
once	TRBV10-1	TRBJ2-1	TRBD2	TGCGCCAGCAGTGTCGGCGGGAGCAATGAGCAGTTCTTC	CASSVGGSNEQFF
NA	TRBV12-3/TRBV12-4	TRBJ1-1	NA	TGTGCCAGCAGTCCCAGTGGGAACACTGAAGCTTTCTTT	CASSPSGNTEAFF
few	TRBV7-9	TRBJ2-7	NA	TGTGCCAGCAGCCTTACAGGGAAGCTCTACGAGCAGTACTTC	CASSLTGKLYEQYF
NA	TRBV7-3	TRBJ2-7	TRBD2	TGTGCCAGCAGCACCGGACTAGTTCCCTACGAGCAGTACTTC	CASSTGLVPYEQYF
NA	TRBV30	TRBJ1-2	NA	TGTGCCTGGAAGGGGGAAGGCTACACCTTC	CAWKGEGYTF
NA	TRBV28	TRBJ1-5	TRBD1	TGTGCCAGCAAAAGGGACAGGGGTTACAATCAGCCCCAGCATTTT	CASKRDRGYNQPQHF
NA	TRBV5-5	TRBJ2-3	NA	TGTGCCAGCAGCTTGCGGGGGTTTGTAGCAGATACGCAGTATTTT	CASSLRGFVADTQYF
NA	TRBV6-2/TRBV6-3	TRBJ2-7	NA	TGTGCCAGCAGTCGCCCGCACAAGTCCTCCTACGAGCAGTACTTC	CASSRPHKSSYEQYF
NA	TRBV4-1	TRBJ1-1	NA	TGCGCCAGCAGCCCCAGCCCGGGCCCTATAAACACTGAAGCTTTCTTT	CASSPSPGPINTEAFF
NA	TRBV6-6	TRBJ2-3	NA	TGTGCCAGCAGTTCACATAGAGATACGCAGTATTTT	CASSSHRDTQYF
NA	TRBV18	TRBJ1-3	NA	TGTGCCAGCTCACCACCGGGAGTCTCTGGAAACACCATATATTTT	CASSPPGVSGNTIYF
once	TRBV6-5	TRBJ1-2	NA	TGTGCCAGCAGTTCTCCCTCCGGGACACCGGGTGGAGGCTACACCTTC	CASSSPSGTPGGGYTF
NA	TRBV28	TRBJ1-2	NA	TGTGCCAGCAGTTTATTTCCCCAGAGGGAGTCTATTGGCTACACCTTC	CASSLFPQRESIGYTF
NA	TRBV7-7	TRBJ1-3	NA	TGTGCTAGCAGCCCCGGGCACGGAAGCTCTGGAAACACCATATATTTT	CASSPGHGSSGNTIYF
NA	TRBV12-3/TRBV12-4	TRBJ2-7	NA	TGTGCCAGCAGTTTTGTGGGAACCTACGAGCAGTACTTC	CASSFVGTYEQYF
NA	TRBV9	TRBJ1-2	NA	TGTGCCAGCAGCGTAGCGGGTAACTATGGCTACACCTTC	CASSVAGNYGYTF
NA	TRBV3-1/TRBV3-2	TRBJ1-2	NA	TGTGCCAGCAGCCAGGGAGTCTATGGCTACACCTTC	CASSQGVYGYTF
NA	TRBV18	TRBJ2-1	NA	TGTGCCAGCTCTCAGGACCTCGGGTCGTACAATGAGCAGTTCTTC	CASSQDLGSYNEQFF
NA	TRBV6-1	TRBJ1-5	NA	TGTGCCAGCAGTGAAGGGGTGGGGGCTCTCAATCAGCCCCAGCATTTT	CASSEGVGALNQPQHF
NA	TRBV19	TRBJ2-7	TRBD1	TGTGCCAGTAGCCTCACGGGACAGGGGGTTTACGAGCAGTACTTC	CASSLTGQGVYEQYF
NA	TRBV6-2/TRBV6-3	TRBJ1-4	NA	TGTGCCAGCAGTTTCGGATCGGGACTGACAAATGAAAAACTGTTTTTT	CASSFGSGLTNEKLFF
NA	TRBV19	TRBJ2-1	TRBD2	TGTGCCAGTAGTATAGCGGGGGGACTAGCGTCCTACAATGAGCAGTTCTTC	CASSIAGGLASYNEQFF
NA	TRBV4-3	TRBJ1-5	NA	TGCGCCAGCAGCCAATTTGGTGGCCAGCCCCAGCATTTT	CASSQFGGQPQHF
NA	TRBV7-2	TRBJ2-5	NA	TGTGCCAGCAGCTTAGAGCGGGTACAAGAGACCCAGTACTTC	CASSLERVQETQYF
NA	TRBV27	TRBJ2-1	TRBD2	TGTGCCAGCAGTACCCCGACTAGCGGGAGAGCCCATGAGCAGTTCTTC	CASSTPTSGRAHEQFF
NA	TRBV2	TRBJ2-7	NA	TGTGCCAGCGAGAGTTACAGGAGCTCCTACGAGCAGTACTTC	CASESYRSSYEQYF